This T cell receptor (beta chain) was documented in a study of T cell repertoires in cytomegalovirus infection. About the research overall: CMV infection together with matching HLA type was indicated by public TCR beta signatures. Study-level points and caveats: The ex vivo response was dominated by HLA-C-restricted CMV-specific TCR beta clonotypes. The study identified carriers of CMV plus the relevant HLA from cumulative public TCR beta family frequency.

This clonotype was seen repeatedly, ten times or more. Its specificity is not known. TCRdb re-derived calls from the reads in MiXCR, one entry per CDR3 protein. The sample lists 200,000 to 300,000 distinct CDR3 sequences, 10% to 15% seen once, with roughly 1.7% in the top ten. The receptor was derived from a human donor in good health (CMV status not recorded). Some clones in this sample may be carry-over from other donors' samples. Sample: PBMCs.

The CDR3 region is CASSSPTSGGAETQYF. The DNA of the CDR3 is TGTGCCAGCAGCTCCCCGACTAGCGGGGGGGCTGAGACCCAGTACTTC. V gene TRBV7-2 combines with J gene TRBJ2-5; 14 bases line up with TRBD2. The length of the CDR3 is 16 residues. CDR1 is SGHTA, CDR2 FQGNSA, per germline. The junction had 6 bases not matched to a gene; V was cut back by 4 bases and J by 5 bases.